A selection of T cell receptor beta chains follows, all from one sample in a study of blood T cells in healthy people across ages. In TCRdb, the 5' RACE reads were re-called with MiXCR into one record per CDR3 protein. The sample lists about 1.4 million distinct CDR3 sequences; around 59% were seen once. The sample comprised blood. The receptors come from a young man in good health. CDR3s include the opening cysteine and the closing phenylalanine or tryptophan. D genes are given only for firm matches. Clone size appears in some rows only: once, few, many, or a class for an expanded clone.

TRBV6-5	TRBD2	NA	TRBJ2-5	TGTGCCAGCAGTTTCATAGCGGGGGAGAGAGAGACCCAGTACTTC	CASSFIAGERETQYF
TRBV25-1	NA	once	TRBJ1-2	TGTGCCAGCAGTGAATCGGGTGGAGTGAGTGGCTACACCTTC	CASSESGGVSGYTF
TRBV4-3	NA	NA	TRBJ2-1	TGCGCCAGCAGCCCGGTTAGAGGGGGCTACAATGAGCAGTTCTTC	CASSPVRGGYNEQFF
TRBV10-3	NA	NA	TRBJ2-3	TGTGCCATCAGCCCGACCCTAGGATCTAGCACAGATACGCAGTATTTT	CAISPTLGSSTDTQYF
TRBV5-1	NA	NA	TRBJ2-7	TGCGCCAGCAGCTTAGCGCCCCAGGGCTACGAGCAGTACTTC	CASSLAPQGYEQYF
TRBV20-1	TRBD1	NA	TRBJ2-7	TGCAGTGCTAGAGCCCCCACGGGACAGGGGGCCCACGAGCAGTACTTC	CSARAPTGQGAHEQYF
TRBV5-6	NA	NA	TRBJ2-3	TGTGCCGGCAGCTTCCAGGATACGCAGTATTTT	CAGSFQDTQYF
TRBV2	NA	once	TRBJ2-6	TGTGCCAGCAGCGCTACTACTAGGCCCGGGGCTAACGTCCTGACTTTC	CASSATTRPGANVLTF
TRBV4-3	NA	NA	TRBJ2-3	TGCGCCAGCAGCCAAACAGGGATCTATACGCAGTATTTT	CASSQTGIYTQYF
TRBV11-2	TRBD1	NA	TRBJ2-7	TGTGCCAGCAGCTTAGATCGGAGTGGTGCAGGGACAGTTCCCGAGCAGTACTTC	CASSLDRSGAGTVPEQYF
TRBV12-3/TRBV12-4	NA	NA	TRBJ1-1	TGTGCCAGCAGTTTGACCCGGGCGGGAGAAGCTTTCTTT	CASSLTRAGEAFF
TRBV5-1	NA	NA	TRBJ2-7	TGCGCCAGCAGCTTGGGGGCAGCTCCGTCCTACGAGCAGTACTTC	CASSLGAAPSYEQYF
TRBV10-2	NA	NA	TRBJ2-7	TGCGCCAGCAGTGACCCGACGGGGTGGGCCCACGAGCAGTACTTC	CASSDPTGWAHEQYF
TRBV5-5	NA	NA	TRBJ2-7	TGTGCCAGCAGCTCGGCAAGTTTGGACAACGGGCAGTACTTC	CASSSASLDNGQYF
TRBV6-5	NA	once	TRBJ2-3	TGTGCCAGCAGCGCCAGGCGGGGTCCCGCAGATACGCAGTATTTT	CASSARRGPADTQYF
TRBV29-1	NA	once	TRBJ2-5	TGCAGCGTCGCGCCAGCGGGAGAGACCCAGTACTTC	CSVAPAGETQYF